The 5 T cell receptor beta chains below all came from one sample that was sequenced in a study of fetal regulatory T cell absence and autoimmunity. Method: immunoSEQ multiplex PCR; TCRdb's copy keeps in-frame clones and lacks some. The sample has 95,000 or so clones; around 72% are singletons. Sequencing input: pancreas tissue. The receptors here all came from a male donor with IPEX syndrome.

Only a few counts were recorded for this clone. The chain combines TRBV19 with TRBJ2-3, with a possible D match to TRBD2 (6 bases). Trimming left V 7 bases short and J 6 bases short, with 17 bases between. Germline V gene data show CDR1 as LNHDA and CDR2 as SQIVND (reference sequence). This CDR3 is built from 14 residues. The CDR3 here is CASTRDSSVDTQYF. CDR3 DNA sequence: TGTGCCAGTACCCGGGACTCGTCCGTGGATACGCAGTATTTT. The full variable domain, with the rest looked up from reference TRBV19 and TRBJ2-3, is DGGITQSPKYLFRKEGQNVTLSCEQNLNHDAMYWYRQDPGQGLRLIYYSQIVNDFQKGDIAEGYSVSREKKESFPLTVTSAQKNPTAFYLCASTRDSSVDTQYFGPGTRLTVL.

This clone came up once. The chain employs TRBV4-1 and TRBJ2-3; D perhaps matches TRBD2 (6 bases). Germline assignment: CDR1 MGHRA and CDR2 YSYEKL. The CDR3 totals 16 residues. The ends were cut back, 4 bases at V and 6 bases at J, with 20 bases in the middle. CDR3 DNA sequence: TGCGCCAGCAGCCCGAACCCGGGAGAGAGGAGCGATACGCAGTATTTT. It specifies CASSPNPGERSDTQYF.

The rearrangement uses TRBV4-1 and TRBJ2-7; maybe TRBD2 (5 bases). The V gene's germline CDR1 is MGHRA and CDR2 YSYEKL. This CDR3 region has 16 residues. V lost 3 bases to trimming and J lost 3 bases, with 18 bases between them. The CDR3 DNA sequence: TGCGCCAGCAGCCATCTTCCGGCCGGGGTTGGCTACGAGCAGTACTTC. The encoded protein is CASSHLPAGVGYEQYF.

The chain links TRBV9 to TRBJ2-7; 14 bases agree with TRBD2. V dropped 4 bases and J dropped 3; count of bases not matched to a gene: 6. Per the germline V gene, CDR1 is SGDLS and CDR2 is YYNGEE. CDR3 length: 16 residues. The CDR3 loop reads CASSPRLAGGIYEQYF. The CDR3, as DNA: TGTGCCAGCAGCCCCCGACTAGCGGGAGGGATCTACGAGCAGTACTTC.

The chain carries TRBV6-5 and TRBJ2-3; D not certain. This CDR3 has 13 amino acids. In germline, CDR1 is MNHEY, CDR2 SVGAGI. V was trimmed by 7 bases and J by 2 bases, leaving 10 bases between them. The CDR3 reads CASTGPLTDTQYF. The CDR3, as DNA: TGTGCCAGCACCGGCCCTCTCACAGATACGCAGTATTTT.